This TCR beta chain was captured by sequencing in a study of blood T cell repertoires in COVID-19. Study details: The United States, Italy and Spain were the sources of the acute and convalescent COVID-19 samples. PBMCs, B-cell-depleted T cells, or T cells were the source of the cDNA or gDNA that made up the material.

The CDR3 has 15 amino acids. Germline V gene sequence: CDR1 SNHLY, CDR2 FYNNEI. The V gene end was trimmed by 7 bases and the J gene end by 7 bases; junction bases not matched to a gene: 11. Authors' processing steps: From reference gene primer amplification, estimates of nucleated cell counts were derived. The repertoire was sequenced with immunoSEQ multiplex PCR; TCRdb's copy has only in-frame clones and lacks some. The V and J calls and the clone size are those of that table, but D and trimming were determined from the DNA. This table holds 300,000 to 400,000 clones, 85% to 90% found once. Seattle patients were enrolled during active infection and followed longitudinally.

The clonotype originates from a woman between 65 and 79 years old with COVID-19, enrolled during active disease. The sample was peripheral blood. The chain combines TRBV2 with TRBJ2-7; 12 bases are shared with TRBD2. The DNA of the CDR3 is TGTGCCAGCACCCCAGCGGCTAGCGGGGGGGGTGAGCAGTACTTC. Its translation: CASTPAASGGGEQYF. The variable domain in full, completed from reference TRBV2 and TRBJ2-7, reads EPEVTQTPSHQVTQMGQEVILRCVPISNHLYFYWYRQILGQKVEFLVSFYNNEISEKSEIFDDQFSVERPDGSNFTLKIRSTKLEDSAMYFCASTPAASGGGEQYFGPGTRLTVT.